This is a list of T cell receptor beta chains from one sample in a study of long-term antiretroviral therapy in people with HIV. This table comes from immunoSEQ multiplex PCR, and its TCRdb copy is limited to in-frame clones, with some not included. The sample records tens of thousands of clones, about 85% being singletons. Sequencing was performed on unsorted PBMCs, taken approximately 2.7 years before starting antiretroviral therapy. These receptors originate from a woman in her twenties or thirties with HIV. Each CDR3 is given with its conserved first and last residue. The D gene is left open where the match is weak. Clone size appears in some rows only: once, few, many, or a class for an expanded clone.

>NA|TRBJ2-2|TRBV9|NA|14
CASSVYSNTGELFF
TGTGCCAGCAGCGTATACAGCAACACCGGGGAGCTGTTTTTT
>NA|TRBJ2-7|TRBV5-1|NA|16
CASSLLGTNVDYEQYF
TGCGCCAGCAGCTTGTTGGGGACAAACGTAGACTACGAGCAGTACTTC
>NA|TRBJ1-5|TRBV18|NA|15
CASSPGYGNNQPQHF
TGTGCCAGCTCACCGGGTTATGGGAACAATCAGCCCCAGCATTTT
>once|TRBJ2-1|TRBV7-3|NA|12
CASSLGTGEQFF
TGTGCCAGCAGCTTAGGGACGGGAGAGCAGTTCTTC
>NA|TRBJ2-2|TRBV2|NA|17
CASSESPRVANTGELFF
TGTGCCAGCAGTGAAAGCCCTAGGGTCGCGAACACCGGGGAGCTGTTTTTT
>few|TRBJ1-1|TRBV2|TRBD1|17
CASSEPGGIGVNTEAFF
TGTGCCAGCAGTGAACCAGGGGGGATTGGGGTGAACACTGAAGCTTTCTTT
>NA|TRBJ2-5|TRBV7-6|NA|13
CASSSDMTGTQYF
TGTGCCAGCAGCTCCGACATGACGGGGACCCAGTACTTC
>NA|TRBJ2-1|TRBV11-3|TRBD2|15
CASSAREVGRDEQFF
TGTGCCAGCAGCGCAAGGGAAGTAGGGAGGGATGAGCAGTTCTTC
>NA|TRBJ2-3|TRBV11-2|NA|15
CASSLVTGELDTQYF
TGTGCCAGCAGCTTAGTTACGGGAGAGCTAGATACGCAGTATTTT
>NA|TRBJ2-1|TRBV9|NA|15
CASSAGGSSYNEQFF
TGTGCCAGCAGCGCCGGGGGAAGCTCCTACAATGAGCAGTTCTTC
>NA|TRBJ2-3|TRBV10-3|NA|17
CAISESIPGAKVDTQYF
TGTGCCATCAGTGAGTCGATCCCGGGGGCGAAAGTAGATACGCAGTATTTT
>NA|TRBJ1-6|TRBV6-1|NA|14
CASSSGPPYSPLHF
TGTGCCAGCAGTTCAGGTCCACCTTATTCACCCCTCCACTTT
>NA|TRBJ1-2|TRBV19|NA|15
CASSDIGQRIYGYTF
TGTGCCAGTAGCGACATAGGACAGAGAATCTATGGCTACACCTTC
>few|TRBJ1-5|TRBV18|NA|12
CASSRPNQPQHF
TGTGCCAGCTCACGGCCAAATCAGCCCCAGCATTTT
>NA|TRBJ2-2|TRBV7-3|TRBD2|13
CASSPGGTGELFF
TGTGCCAGCAGCCCGGGGGGCACCGGGGAGCTGTTTTTT
>NA|TRBJ2-3|TRBV10-2|TRBD2|16
CASRDLTGGSTDTQYF
TGCGCCAGCAGAGACCTTACGGGGGGAAGCACAGATACGCAGTATTTT
>NA|TRBJ2-5|TRBV5-1|TRBD2|14
CASSLSGAGETQYF
TGCGCCAGCAGCCTCAGCGGGGCGGGAGAGACCCAGTACTTC
>NA|TRBJ2-1|TRBV29-1|NA|12
CSVQQGRNEQFF
TGCAGCGTCCAACAGGGTCGCAATGAGCAGTTCTTC
>NA|TRBJ1-5|TRBV6-1|NA|10
CASSDKPQHF
TGTGCCAGCAGTGATAAGCCCCAGCATTTT
>NA|TRBJ1-3|TRBV19|NA|15
CASSTEIFSGNTIYF
TGTGCCAGTAGCACCGAAATTTTCTCTGGAAACACCATATATTTT
>NA|TRBJ2-1|TRBV11-2|NA|13
CASSLGAYNEQFF
TGTGCCAGCAGCTTAGGGGCCTACAATGAGCAGTTCTTC
>NA|TRBJ2-7|TRBV4-1|NA|18
CASSHRVQGTLSSYEQYF
TGCGCCAGCAGCCATCGCGTACAGGGAACCTTAAGCTCCTACGAGCAGTACTTC
>NA|TRBJ1-1|TRBV30|NA|12
CAWSRGGTEAFF
TGTGCCTGGAGTCGTGGGGGCACTGAAGCTTTCTTT
>NA|TRBJ2-1|TRBV7-9|TRBD2|14
CASSLGGSYNEQFF
TGTGCCAGCAGCTTGGGGGGGTCCTACAATGAGCAGTTCTTC
>NA|TRBJ2-1|TRBV29-1|TRBD2|10
CSAGGFKQFF
TGCAGCGCGGGGGGGTTTAAGCAGTTCTTC
>few|TRBJ1-4|TRBV4-1|TRBD1|16
CASSQGGGRTNEKLFF
TGCGCCAGCAGCCAAGGAGGGGGCAGAACTAATGAAAAACTGTTTTTT
>NA|TRBJ2-5|TRBV7-9|NA|13
CASRETGKETQYF
TGTGCCAGCAGGGAAACAGGGAAAGAGACCCAGTACTTC
>NA|TRBJ2-5|TRBV5-1|TRBD1|15
CASSSGQGALETQYF
TGCGCCAGCAGCTCCGGACAGGGGGCGTTGGAGACCCAGTACTTC
>NA|TRBJ2-3|TRBV4-2|TRBD2|16
CASSTRAGAITDTQYF
TGTGCCAGCAGCACTCGGGCGGGAGCCATCACAGATACGCAGTATTTT
>NA|TRBJ1-3|TRBV7-9|NA|13
CASSLPAGNTIYF
TGTGCCAGCAGCTTACCGGCTGGAAACACCATATATTTT
>once|TRBJ2-1|TRBV4-1|TRBD2|16
CASSQFGLAGVNEQFF
TGCGCCAGCAGCCAATTCGGACTAGCGGGGGTTAATGAGCAGTTCTTC
>once|TRBJ1-1|TRBV30|NA|14
CAWSGGRLNTEAFF
TGTGCCTGGAGTGGGGGACGGTTGAACACTGAAGCTTTCTTT
>NA|TRBJ2-1|TRBV7-2|NA|15
CASSPRQGLYNEQFF
TGTGCCAGCAGCCCCCGCCAGGGCCTCTACAATGAGCAGTTCTTC
>NA|TRBJ1-2|TRBV19|TRBD1|14
CASSRDRGLYGYTF
TGTGCCAGTAGCCGGGACAGGGGACTGTATGGCTACACCTTC